These 3 T cell receptor beta chains were sequenced from one sample in a study of Graves' ophthalmopathy and Graves' hyperthyroidism. For repertoire sequencing, the TCR beta CDR3 regions were amplified from RNA transcripts. Scientists carried out first-round RT-PCR using HTBI primers and then a second-round multiplex PCR. Using its own MiXCR run on the multiplex PCR reads, TCRdb lists one record per CDR3 protein. This repertoire shows 200,000 to 250,000 distinct CDR3 sequences, around a fifth found once; its top ten account for around 45%. Material: peripheral blood. Receptors originate from a woman between 45 and 60 years old with Graves' ophthalmopathy.

This clonotype was seen more than once but under ten times. The chain recombines TRBV6-5 with TRBJ1-1, with 7 bases aligning to TRBD1. The germline CDR1 and CDR2 sequences are MNHEY and SVGAGI. The CDR3 extends over 13 amino acids. V was pared by 5 bases and J by 11 bases, with 11 bases of the junction left unmatched. The CDR3 sequence: CASSLHDRAGAFF. As DNA, the CDR3 is TGTGCCAGCAGTCTACATGACAGGGCCGGGGCTTTCTTT.

This clonotype was recorded many times. A much bigger clone sits one base away, suggesting this may be a read error. This chain uses TRBV6-2 or TRBV6-3 with TRBJ2-7, with unresolved D. V was pared by 5 bases and J by 0 bases, with 11 bases between. Germline CDR1 reads MNHEY; CDR2 reads SVGEGT. The CDR3 is 14 amino acids. The CDR3 reads CASSPVGNSYEQYF. DNA for the CDR3: TGTGCCAGCAGTCCGGTGGGAAACTCCTACGAGCAGTACTTC.

This clonotype was recorded a few times. V is TRBV18 and J is TRBJ2-7; 7 nucleotides align to TRBD1. This CDR3 has 17 residues. Germline V lookup: CDR1 KGHSH, CDR2 LQKENI. V shed 4 bases and J 2 bases; nucleotides not matched to a gene: 14. CDR3 loop: CASSHRDSPYGAYEQYF. CDR3 bases: TGTGCCAGCTCACACCGGGACAGCCCCTATGGAGCCTACGAGCAGTACTTC. Complete variable domain (other parts from reference TRBV18 and TRBJ2-7): NAGVMQNPRHLVRRRGQEARLRCSPMKGHSHVYWYRQLPEEGLKFMVYLQKENIIDESGMPKERFSAEFPKEGPSILRIQQVVRGDSAAYFCASSHRDSPYGAYEQYFGPGTRLTVT.